This paragraph reports one TCR beta chain. Its antigen remains unidentified. Germline CDR1 reads SNHLY; CDR2 reads FYNNEI. The CDR3 loop spans 15 amino acids. Trimming removed 7 bases from V and 3 bases from J, with 18 bases in between. Samples left unsorted employed roughly 90 million PBMCs for genomic DNA. Here immunoSEQ multiplex PCR was the method, and the copy in TCRdb shows in-frame clones only, minus some. The repertoire holds about 460,000 clones, with around 77% as singletons. These data are taken from a study of shared clonotypes between healthy human individuals. General study findings and limits: How much donors shared clonotypes was expected to be affected by sequencing depth.

The source of this sequence is a woman between 40 and 50 years old in good health. Some clones in this sample may be carry-over from other donors' samples. The chain uses TRBV2 and TRBJ1-2; D might be TRBD1 (6 bases). Sequenced: PBMCs. The CDR3 loop is CASNDGGQGYYGYTF. The CDR3 nucleotides read TGTGCCAGCAACGACGGAGGGCAGGGGTACTATGGCTACACCTTC.